This is a list of T cell receptor beta chains from one sample in a study of patients and donors after allogeneic stem cell transplantation. MiXCR, run by TCRdb on the RT-PCR reads, gives a single entry per CDR3 protein. The sample carries approximately 170,000 distinct CDR3 sequences, approximately 24% recorded once. Sequenced sample: blood, either unsorted or a sorted T cell fraction (not recorded which). Receptors originate from a human donor who was either an allogeneic HSCT recipient or a stem cell or donor lymphocyte infusion donor (not recorded which). It is not recorded whose cells these are; they may come from a transplant donor. CDR3s include the opening cysteine and the closing phenylalanine or tryptophan. A D gene is named only where the DNA matches it firmly. Size tells how often a clone was seen (once, few, many) or the class of an expanded clone, and some rows leave it out.

j_call clone_size v_call d_call cdr3_nt cdr3_aa
TRBJ1-1 NA TRBV7-8 NA TGTGCCAGCAGCTTAGAGGAGGCCAGAACTGAAGCTTTCTTT CASSLEEARTEAFF
TRBJ2-2 NA TRBV10-3 NA TGTGCCATCAGTGGAGATACCGGGGAGCTGTTTTTT CAISGDTGELFF
TRBJ1-6 NA TRBV5-1 NA TGCGCCAGCAGCCTGGGACACCCTAATTCACCCCTCCACTTT CASSLGHPNSPLHF
TRBJ2-1 NA TRBV20-1 NA TGCAGTGCTAGTGAGGTAGCGTGGCGGAATGAGCAGTTCTTC CSASEVAWRNEQFF
TRBJ2-2 NA TRBV6-5 NA TGTGCCAGCAGTTACTCGAATTTTCCAGGGGACCTCTTCACCGGGGAGCTGTTTTTT CASSYSNFPGDLFTGELFF
TRBJ1-5 NA TRBV7-9 TRBD1 TGTGCCAGCAGCGAAGGGACAGGTTGGAATCAGCCCCAGCATTTT CASSEGTGWNQPQHF
TRBJ1-4 NA TRBV7-9 TRBD1 TGTGCCAGCACCGGGACAGGGGCCGCTATGAATGAAAAACTGTTTTTT CASTGTGAAMNEKLFF
TRBJ1-1 NA TRBV5-1 NA TGCGCCAGCAGCCCAGCAACAGAAGGGACTGAAGCTTTCTTT CASSPATEGTEAFF
TRBJ1-6 few TRBV20-1 TRBD1 TGCAGTGCTCGGACAGGGGGTTATAATTCACCCCTCCACTTT CSARTGGYNSPLHF
TRBJ2-1 many TRBV7-2 NA TGTGCCAGCAGCTTATTGGGTAGTTCTAGCTCCTACAATGAGCAGTTCTTC CASSLLGSSSSYNEQFF
TRBJ2-7 NA TRBV2 TRBD2 TGTGCCAGCAGAGTTTTACTAGCGGTCTCCTACGAGCAGTACTTC CASRVLLAVSYEQYF
TRBJ2-1 NA TRBV4-3 NA TGCGCCAGCAGCCACTCAGCTGGGCAGAATGAGCAGTTCTTC CASSHSAGQNEQFF
TRBJ2-2 NA TRBV5-1 NA TGCGCCAGCAGCTTGGCCGGCTCTACCGGGGAGCTGTTTTTT CASSLAGSTGELFF
TRBJ1-1 few TRBV10-3 NA TGTGCCATGGGACCCTACACTGAAGCTTTCTTT CAMGPYTEAFF
TRBJ2-1 NA TRBV3-1 NA TGTGCCAGCAGCCAAGATATAGCAGGTTCAGATGAGCAGTTCTTC CASSQDIAGSDEQFF
TRBJ2-7 few TRBV19 NA TGTGCCAGTAGTTATCGAGCGGCCTACGAGCAGTACTTC CASSYRAAYEQYF
TRBJ1-5 few TRBV20-1 NA TGCAGTGTTCCACAGGGACTCCACCCCAATCAGCCCCAGCATTTT CSVPQGLHPNQPQHF
TRBJ1-1 few TRBV4-3 TRBD1 TGCGCCAGCAGCCAAGTGGGGGCGGGCAGGGGGGATGAAGCTTTCTTT CASSQVGAGRGDEAFF
TRBJ2-1 few TRBV10-2 NA TGCGCCAGCACCCCGGAATACTCGCAGGTTTTGGATGAGCAGTTCTTC CASTPEYSQVLDEQFF
TRBJ1-2 many TRBV5-1 NA TGCGCCAGCAGGGCCAGTTGGTGGCTTTACTATGGCTACACCTTC CASRASWWLYYGYTF
TRBJ1-2 few TRBV12-3/TRBV12-4 NA TGTGCCAGCAGTTTTAACAGGGCTGGCTACACCTTC CASSFNRAGYTF
TRBJ2-3 NA TRBV7-2 NA TGTGCCAGCAGCTTATTTATGACTAGCACAGATACGCAGTATTTT CASSLFMTSTDTQYF
TRBJ1-5 few TRBV27 NA TGTGCCAGCAGTTTTATGGGCCAAGGTCAGCCCCAGCATTTT CASSFMGQGQPQHF
TRBJ1-1 few TRBV5-1 NA TGCGCCAGCAGCCGTGGGCAGTTGAACACTGAAGCTTTCTTT CASSRGQLNTEAFF
TRBJ1-4 few TRBV7-2 NA TGTGCCAGCAGCTTAGTGAAGAATGAAAAACTGTTTTTT CASSLVKNEKLFF
TRBJ2-7 few TRBV15 NA TGTGCCACCAGCAGAGAGTGGGACGGTGTTGTAGTGTACGAGCAGTACTTC CATSREWDGVVVYEQYF
TRBJ1-6 NA TRBV4-1 NA TGCGCCAGCAGCCAAGAGACAGGTGGAGGCAATTCACCCCTCCACTTT CASSQETGGGNSPLHF
TRBJ1-4 NA TRBV18 NA TGTGCCAGCTCATCCCCGGGAGCTAGTACTACTAATGAAAAACTGTTTTTT CASSSPGASTTNEKLFF
TRBJ1-3 many TRBV5-1 NA TGCGCCAGCAGCTTGGCCAGCTACTCTGGAAACACCATATATTTT CASSLASYSGNTIYF
TRBJ2-2 few TRBV25-1 NA TGTGCCAGCAGTGGTATTTTTAACACCGGGGAGCTGTTTTTT CASSGIFNTGELFF
TRBJ2-3 few TRBV11-3 TRBD1 TGTGCCAGCAGCGTCCCGGGACAGGGCTTTGAAGATACGCAGTATTTT CASSVPGQGFEDTQYF
TRBJ1-1 NA TRBV12-3/TRBV12-4 NA TGTGCCAGCACTACCTGGCTTAGGGGCATGAACACTGAAGCTTTCTTT CASTTWLRGMNTEAFF
TRBJ2-1 few TRBV5-1 NA TGCGCCAGCACCCTCCACGGGGGAGAGACCTACAATGAGCAGTTCTTC CASTLHGGETYNEQFF
TRBJ2-2 NA TRBV5-1 NA TGCGCCAGCAGCGGAGGGACAGCAGCAACCTCGAACACCGGGGAGCTGTTTTTT CASSGGTAATSNTGELFF
TRBJ1-1 NA TRBV5-1 NA TGCGCCAGCAGCTTGAAGTTGACAGCGAACACTGAAGCTTTCTTT CASSLKLTANTEAFF
TRBJ2-2 NA TRBV5-1 TRBD2 TGCGCCAGCAGCTTGGCACCGGGACTAGCGGGGGCGAACACCGGGGAGCTGTTTTTT CASSLAPGLAGANTGELFF
TRBJ1-5 many TRBV12-3/TRBV12-4 NA TGTGCCAGCAGTTCCGAGGGAGTTAGCAATCAGCCCCAGCATTTT CASSSEGVSNQPQHF
TRBJ1-2 few TRBV18 NA TGTGCCAGCTCACCGAGTCGGAATGAGGGTCATGGCTACACCTTC CASSPSRNEGHGYTF
TRBJ2-5 NA TRBV7-2 TRBD2 TGTGCCAGCAGCTTCAGCGGGGGGGAAGAGACCCAGTACTTC CASSFSGGEETQYF
TRBJ2-5 once TRBV5-1 NA TGCGCCAGCAGCCGGACAGACCAAGAGACCCAGTACTTC CASSRTDQETQYF
TRBJ1-1 NA TRBV6-5 NA TGTGCCAGCAGCCCTCTGGGGGGGTCCCCGAACACTGAAGCTTTCTTT CASSPLGGSPNTEAFF
TRBJ2-1 NA TRBV2 NA TGTGCCAAGCATTACAGCAATACGATCAATGAGCAGTTCTTC CAKHYSNTINEQFF
TRBJ2-3 few TRBV20-1 TRBD1 TGCAGTGCACAGCCGGGACAGCCTAAAGTCACAGATACGCAGTATTTT CSAQPGQPKVTDTQYF
TRBJ2-1 NA TRBV20-1 TRBD2 TGCAGTGCTAGAGATCCCGCCGGGGCTAGCGGAAATGAGCAGTTCTTC CSARDPAGASGNEQFF
TRBJ1-5 once TRBV21-1 NA TGTGCCAGCAGGCCTTGTGGAGCCCAGCATTTT CASRPCGAQHF
TRBJ1-2 NA TRBV20-1 NA TGCAGTGCTAGATCCCACGGACAACGTTTTGGAACTAGGACGGGCTACACCTTC CSARSHGQRFGTRTGYTF
TRBJ1-1 few TRBV10-3 NA TGTGCCATCAGTGAGTCGGCGGGTGTGGCTGAAGCTTTCTTT CAISESAGVAEAFF
TRBJ2-1 few TRBV6-6 TRBD2 TGTGCCAGCAGTTACTCGGTAGCGGGAGGGCGGAATGAGCAGTTCTTC CASSYSVAGGRNEQFF
TRBJ1-3 NA TRBV10-3 NA TGTGCCATCACCCAGGACGCGTCTGGAAACACCATATATTTT CAITQDASGNTIYF
TRBJ1-1 many TRBV15 TRBD1 TGTGCCACCAGCCGACAGGGGGAAGGGACTGAAGCTTTCTTT CATSRQGEGTEAFF
TRBJ2-7 NA TRBV27 TRBD1 TGTGCCAGCAGTTTAAGGACAGGGTTGTACGAGCAGTACTTC CASSLRTGLYEQYF